These 24 T cell receptor beta chains originate from one sample sequenced in a study of blood T cell repertoires in COVID-19. Sequenced by immunoSEQ multiplex PCR; TCRdb stores in-frame clones only, minus some. In the table there are fewer than 250,000 clones, 65% to 90% of which are singletons. The sequencing input was peripheral blood. Source of these receptors: a man between 45 and 60 years old with acute or convalescent COVID-19.

V and J are TRBV25-1 and TRBJ1-1; D not certain. Germline V lookup: CDR1 MGHDK, CDR2 SYGVNS. CDR3 size: 13 residues. Trimming removed 3 bases at V and 5 bases at J, with 10 bases between. The CDR3 reads CASSERSWTEAFF. CDR3 nucleotide sequence: TGTGCCAGCAGTGAGCGGAGTTGGACTGAAGCTTTCTTT.

The rearrangement uses TRBV18 and TRBJ2-1, with D possibly being TRBD1 (6 bases). Germline CDR1 reads KGHSH; CDR2 reads LQKENI. The V and J ends lost 3 bases and 13 bases respectively, with 10 bases between them. CDR3 size: 11 residues. The DNA of the CDR3 is TGTGCCAGCTCACCTCGGGACACCCAGTTCTTC. It specifies CASSPRDTQFF.

The V call is TRBV19, the J call TRBJ2-3, with a tentative D call TRBD2 (6 bases). The CDR3 totals 13 residues. Germline CDR1 and CDR2: LNHDA and SQIVND (reference sequence). V was pared by 5 bases and J by 6 bases, with 12 bases between. The CDR3 DNA follows: TGTGCCAGTAGTGACCGGGGGTGGGATACGCAGTATTTT. As protein: CASSDRGWDTQYF.

This clone has just a few counts. The chain joins TRBV5-1 to TRBJ2-7, with TRBD1 as a possible D gene (6 bases). V dropped 3 bases and J dropped 6 bases, with 16 bases sitting between them. The CDR3 consists of 14 residues. The germline V gene encodes CDR1 SGHRS and CDR2 YFSETQ. The CDR3 sequence: CASSSAGVTSEQYF. The CDR3, as DNA: TGCGCCAGCAGCTCAGCAGGGGTTACATCCGAGCAGTACTTC.

V is TRBV3-1 (or the pseudogene TRBV3-2) and J is TRBJ2-5; maybe TRBD1 (5 bases). CDR3 length: 15 residues. V gave up 0 bases and J gave up 3 bases, with 11 bases separating them. Germline loops: CDR1 LGHDT, CDR2 YNNKEL (reference sequence). CDR3 DNA: TGTGCCAGCAGCCAAGATCTGCGCAGGGAAGAGACCCAGTACTTC. It translates to CASSQDLRREETQYF.

V is TRBV24-1 and J is TRBJ2-1, with TRBD2 matching over 10 bases. This CDR3 has 14 amino acids. Trimming cost V 8 bases and J 9 bases; bases outside gene matches: 9. CDR1 and CDR2 (germline): KGHDR, SFDVKD. The DNA of the CDR3 is TGTGCCACCAACGTGAGCGGGGGGGCCGTTGAGCAGTTCTTC. It specifies CATNVSGGAVEQFF.

This chain uses TRBV11-2 with TRBJ1-6; D may be TRBD1 (6 bases). The germline V gene encodes CDR1 SGHAT and CDR2 FQNNGV. The CDR3 sequence is 15 residues long. V shed 0 bases and J shed 9 bases, with 12 bases lying between them. The CDR3 DNA reads as TGTGCCAGCAGCTTAGATCGGACCAGGGGTTCACCCCTCCACTTT. As protein: CASSLDRTRGSPLHF.

The chain is built from TRBV9 and TRBJ2-2; 9 nucleotides line up with TRBD2. CDR3 size: 17 residues. Trimming took 4 bases from V and 0 from J; bases not matched to a gene: 7. The germline CDR1 and CDR2 sequences are SGDLS and YYNGEE. CDR3 sequence (DNA): TGTGCCAGCAGCCTCTTCCTAGCGGGGCCGAACACCGGGGAGCTGTTTTTT. It translates to CASSLFLAGPNTGELFF.

The chain has TRBV6-5 and TRBJ1-2, with 9 bases fitting TRBD1. The CDR3 contains 15 residues. J lost 5 bases, V lost 3 bases, and 7 bases had no gene match. Germline V lookup: CDR1 MNHEY, CDR2 SVGAGI. This chain's CDR3 is CASSYSGQGGYGYTF. The CDR3 coding sequence is TGTGCCAGCAGTTATTCGGGACAGGGAGGATATGGCTACACCTTC.

This chain joins TRBV30 and TRBJ1-2; tentatively, D is TRBD1 (5 bases). Germline V lookup: CDR1 GTSNPN, CDR2 SVGIG (reference sequence). The CDR3 covers 14 residues. Trimming took 8 bases from V and 8 from J, leaving 24 bases between them. The CDR3 spells CALEPTGVPRGYTF. Written as DNA, the CDR3 is TGTGCCCTGGAACCCACGGGGGTCCCGAGAGGCTACACCTTC.

The chain joins TRBV5-4 to TRBJ2-1; a weak D match, TRBD1 (5 bases). The CDR3 runs 15 residues. Germline assignment: CDR1 SGHNT and CDR2 YYREEE (reference sequence). Deletions cut 5 bases from V and 0 bases from J, with 12 bases between. The CDR3 loop is CASSSGFSSYNEQFF. The CDR3 bases are TGTGCCAGCAGTTCAGGGTTTAGCTCCTACAATGAGCAGTTCTTC. Together with reference TRBV5-4 and TRBJ2-1, the CDR3 gives the full variable domain: ETGVTQSPTHLIKTRGQQVTLRCSSQSGHNTVSWYQQALGQGPQFIFQYYREEENGRGNFPPRFSGLQFPNYSSELNVNALELDDSALYLCASSSGFSSYNEQFFGPGTRLTVL.

This clone was seen once. The genes are TRBV5-1 and TRBJ2-7; 7 nucleotides line up with TRBD1. The CDR3 has 14 amino acids. V was pared by 0 bases and J by 9 bases, with 9 bases of the junction left unmatched. The germline CDR1 and CDR2 sequences are SGHRS and YFSETQ. In DNA form, the CDR3 reads TGCGCCAGCAGCTTGGTTACAGGGGATAGCGTGCAGTACTTC. This translates into CASSLVTGDSVQYF.

The rearrangement links TRBV9 to TRBJ2-1; a weak D match, TRBD1 (6 bases). Trimming pared 0 bases from V and 0 bases from J, leaving 10 bases between. Germline CDR1 reads SGDLS; CDR2 reads YYNGEE. This CDR3 region has 16 residues. In DNA form, the CDR3 reads TGTGCCAGCAGCGTAGCCGGGACAAACTCCTACAATGAGCAGTTCTTC. This gives the protein CASSVAGTNSYNEQFF.

In regard to this clone: At the DNA level, this CDR3 is encoded by other sequences in the same sample as well. CDR3 amino acids: CASSVASSGNTIYF. Written as DNA, the CDR3 is TGTGCCAGCAGCGTAGCGTCCTCTGGAAACACCATATATTTT. J is TRBJ1-3 and V is TRBV9; D uncertain. CDR3 length: 14 amino acids. Trimming removed 0 bases at V and 0 bases at J, with 4 bases between. Germline V gene sequence: CDR1 SGDLS, CDR2 YYNGEE.

This sequence joins TRBV24-1 and TRBJ2-2; TRBD2 matches at 10 bases. The CDR3 is 16 amino acids. Trimming cost V 3 bases and J 6 bases; bases outside gene matches: 6. Germline values: CDR1 KGHDR, CDR2 SFDVKD. CDR3 bases: TGTGCCACCAGTGATGCGACCGGGACTAGCGCCGGGGAGCTGTTTTTT. Translation: CATSDATGTSAGELFF.

This clone was counted between two and nine times. This chain joins TRBV7-3 and TRBJ2-7; D remains unclear. Germline CDR1 and CDR2: SGHTA and FQGTGA. CDR3 length: 13 amino acids. The germline V and J ends were trimmed by 4 bases and 1 base, with 8 bases remaining between them. The CDR3 sequence: CASSYNPSYEQYF. CDR3 in DNA: TGTGCCAGCAGCTACAACCCTTCCTACGAGCAGTACTTC.

J is TRBJ2-7 and V is TRBV10-3; D is possibly TRBD1 (5 bases). The CDR3 runs to 12 residues. Germline V gives CDR1 ENHRY, CDR2 SYGVKD. Trimming left V 6 bases short and J 3 bases short, with 9 bases between. CDR3 amino acids: CAIRDTDYEQYF. Written as DNA, the CDR3 is TGTGCCATCAGGGACACCGACTACGAGCAGTACTTC.

V is TRBV3-1 (or the pseudogene TRBV3-2) and J is TRBJ2-7; D is uncertain. Germline assignment: CDR1 LGHDT and CDR2 YNNKEL (reference sequence). V lost 4 bases and J lost 0, with 13 bases in between. The CDR3 has 15 residues. The CDR3 DNA sequence: TGTGCCAGCAGCCCCTCGCGAACGGTCTCCTACGAGCAGTACTTC. It translates to CASSPSRTVSYEQYF.

The chain couples TRBV19 to TRBJ1-5; 8 bases are a match to TRBD1. CDR3 size: 15 residues. Germline loops: CDR1 LNHDA, CDR2 SQIVND (reference sequence). Losses at the gene ends were 7 bases for V and 0 bases for J; bases not matched to a gene: 5. Written as DNA, the CDR3 is TGTGCCAGTACCTCGGACAGGGTTAGCAATCAGCCCCAGCATTTT. It is translated as CASTSDRVSNQPQHF.

This chain uses TRBV7-3 with TRBJ1-1; D may be TRBD1 (5 bases). This CDR3 is 17 amino acids long. Germline CDR1 SGHTA, CDR2 FQGTGA. V was pared by 0 bases and J by 4 bases, with 18 bases between. The CDR3 here is CASSLTGPGRVGTEAFF. DNA for the CDR3: TGTGCCAGCAGCTTAACTGGCCCGGGCAGGGTGGGCACTGAAGCTTTCTTT.

The genes are TRBV2 and TRBJ1-3; TRBD1 matches 10 bases. CDR1 and CDR2 (germline): SNHLY, FYNNEI. The CDR3 length is 15 residues. Trimming took 6 bases from V and 0 from J; bases not matched to a gene: 2. The CDR3 region has the DNA TGTGCCAGCAGGAGACAGGGGGCCTCTGGAAACACCATATATTTT. Translating gives CASRRQGASGNTIYF.

The rearrangement links TRBV10-1 to TRBJ1-2, with D possibly matching TRBD1 (5 bases). The CDR3 consists of 13 residues. Germline CDR1 is WNHNN and CDR2 is SYGVQD (reference sequence). V dropped 0 bases and J dropped 8 bases, with 10 bases sitting between them. For the CDR3, the DNA is TGCGCCAGCAGTGAGTCAGGGGCCTGGGGCTACACCTTC. This encodes CASSESGAWGYTF.

The chain combines TRBV9 with TRBJ1-3, with 9 bases aligning to TRBD1. From germline, CDR1 is SGDLS and CDR2 YYNGEE. The trim removed 4 bases at V and 0 bases at J, leaving 8 bases unmatched. CDR3 length: 17 amino acids. CDR3 DNA: TGTGCCAGCAGCCCTGGGGACAGGGCCTACTCTGGAAACACCATATATTTT. Translating gives CASSPGDRAYSGNTIYF.

The chain recombines TRBV2 with TRBJ2-7; the D is unclear. The ends were cut back, 4 bases at V and 0 bases at J, with 10 bases in the middle. This CDR3 has 14 residues. CDR1 SNHLY and CDR2 FYNNEI come from the germline V gene. CDR3 residues: CASSGDITSYEQYF. The CDR3 bases are TGTGCCAGCAGTGGAGATATCACCTCCTACGAGCAGTACTTC.